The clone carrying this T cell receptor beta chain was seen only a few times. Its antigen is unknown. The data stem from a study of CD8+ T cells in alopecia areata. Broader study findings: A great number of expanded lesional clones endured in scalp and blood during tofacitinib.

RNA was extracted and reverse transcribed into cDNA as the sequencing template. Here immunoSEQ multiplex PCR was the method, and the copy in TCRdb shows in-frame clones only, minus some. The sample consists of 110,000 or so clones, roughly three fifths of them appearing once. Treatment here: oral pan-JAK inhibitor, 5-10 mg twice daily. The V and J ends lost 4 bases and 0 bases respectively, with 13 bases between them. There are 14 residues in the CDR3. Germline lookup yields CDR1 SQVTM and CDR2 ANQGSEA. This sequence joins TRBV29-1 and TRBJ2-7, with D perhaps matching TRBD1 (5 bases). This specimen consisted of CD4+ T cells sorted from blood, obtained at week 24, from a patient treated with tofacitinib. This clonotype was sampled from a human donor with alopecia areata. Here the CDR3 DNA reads TGCAGCGTTGGAAAGGGGTCGAGCTCCTACGAGCAGTACTTC. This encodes CSVGKGSSSYEQYF.